This T cell receptor beta chain came from a study of cytomegalovirus exposure and HLA in healthy donors (dated by TCRdb to about 2017). In terms of the full investigation: According to an earlier analysis of several hundred of the donors, roughly 180 million T cells yielded 120 million or so unique TCR beta sequences and about 300 Gb of sequence data. Using immunosequencing, the study profiled T cell repertoires from fewer than 700 subjects and related those repertoires to cytomegalovirus serostatus. An early release that covered about 640 HLA-typed donors contained approximately 300 gigabases of sequencing data and around 85 million unique TCR sequences. Both class I and class II loci were covered by HLA typing, at four-digit resolution. A later genetic analysis used genome-wide SNP genotypes for about 65% of the 666 donors, treating that subset as a discovery cohort. The number of typed donors differed by locus: about 620-640 for A, B, C, DRB1 and DQB1; some 540 for DQA1; 606 for DPA1; and about 450 for DPB1. A later analysis re-examined previously published TCR beta repertoires from just over 650 donors and added high-resolution HLA genotyping to investigate patterns of TCR occurrence. All discovery cohort repertoires had been generated using a single sequencing platform. The study was designed to test whether signatures of past pathogen exposure could be identified by cataloging public T cell receptors. About five DR-DQ haplotypes were handled as single units for association and clustering because linkage in the cohort was strong. Besides the first cohort of about 730 subjects, a separate validation cohort made up of roughly 120 different subjects was used. Rather than using new phenotypic data, the later analysis identified candidate immune exposures from TCR beta sequences and from how often those sequences occurred across donors. To decide whether each TCR beta V gene segment behaved as functional or pseudogenic, an earlier analysis of fewer than 750 of the donors relied on high-throughput TCR beta sequencing. The genetic ancestry cluster associated with self-reported Caucasian donors included 65% to 90% of the roughly 390 genotyped donors. To predict cytomegalovirus infection status, the study brought together high-throughput TCR immunosequencing, statistical association of individual TCRs with disease status, and machine learning. Among some 410 genotyped donors of the cohort, an average of approximately 230,000 unique TCR beta nucleotide sequences were sequenced per donor, around a sixth of them non-productive. Donor age, sex, ethnicity and CMV serostatus were collected together with the repertoire data. What the study reported, not specific to this receptor: Presence/absence analyses assumed roughly uniform sequencing depth across donors, an assumption that may not hold. Compared with the roughly 720-donor mean, donors in an Asian-associated ancestry cluster had fewer N-insertions in productive TCRs, according to a later genetic analysis. A cluster of highly shared sequence variants was judged likely to represent a technical artifact of the sequencing pipeline. Most CMV-associated TCR beta chains appeared to be HLA-restricted in a later analysis, and the HLA associations seemed to be driven largely by CMV exposure. A further reported finding was that TCR beta sequences accurately predicted the HLA-A and HLA-B alleles for most subjects in the first cohort. CMV serostatus was the only immune exposure information available for the cohort. In a later analysis, some 18,000 TCR beta sequences were associated with specific HLA alleles at a false discovery rate of 0.05. When HLA alleles, especially DR and DQ, strongly co-occurred, TCR associations were difficult to assign to individual alleles. Correlated functional status among segregating V segments might be attributable to linkage disequilibrium, but an unknown experimental factor could not be ruled out. The earlier analysis of fewer than 750 of the donors excluded over 15 rarely observed V segments, including chromosome 9 orphons, because counts were too low. Some IMGT-functional V segments, including TRBV6-2 and TRBV6-3, could not be told apart with the 87-base-pair reads, so those segments were excluded. In both the original and validation cohorts, the classifier was reported to diagnose cytomegalovirus status with high specificity and sensitivity. Because HLA typing was unavailable for some donors at each locus, only the typed subset was used in association tests. In a later analysis, TCR association rates were found to vary across HLA loci, with the most associated TCRs seen for DRB1 alleles and the fewest for HLA-C alleles. In vitro tests confirmed that three of the cytomegalovirus-associated TCR beta chains recognize cytomegalovirus antigens. In an earlier analysis of 587 of the donors, most TCR beta V segments were observed in productive rearrangements about 90% or about 30% of the time, broadly matching IMGT annotations. Only TCR beta chains were sequenced in this cohort, and the absence of alpha or paired-chain data limited detectable features. Compared with equally common non-associated chains, HLA-associated TCR beta chains in a later analysis were more clonally expanded and had lower generation probabilities. A later analysis reported that several top co-occurrence clusters appeared linked to parvovirus B19, influenza, CMV and Epstein-Barr virus. An association between a missense DCLRE1C variant and V-gene and J-gene trimming of TCR beta chains was found in a later genetic analysis and replicated in an independent cohort. Most TCR sequences were observed very rarely across donors, whereas some public TCRs were present in many individuals. The study gave a list of about 150 TCR beta chains associated with cytomegalovirus. The authors suggested that the approach could potentially be extended to other disease states and immunological phenotypes.

The protocol used for the library was the immunoSEQ multiplex PCR assay. A mixture of 60 forward primers for TCR Vbeta segments and 13 reverse primers for TCR Jbeta segments was used in the multiplex PCR. A multiplex PCR assay on genomic DNA amplified the CDR3 region of rearranged TCR beta genes. The amplified TCR beta libraries were sequenced on the Illumina HiSeq System as 87-base-pair reads. In the source study's methods: In a later analysis, tens of millions of unique TCR beta chains were counted across the 650 to 700 repertoires, and approximately 9.9 million of these chains were shared by at least two donors. A nearest-neighbor algorithm error-corrected the raw reads and collapsed the reads into unique sequences, merging closely related sequences to remove PCR and sequencing errors. Alignment of CDR3 sequences to IMGT reference sequences was used to assign V, D and J gene segments. For a sequence to be retained, a match of at least six nucleotides to both a V gene segment and a J gene segment was required. Rearrangements were called productive when the CDR3 lacked stop codons and stayed in frame with V and J; all others were non-productive. CDR3 was defined according to IMGT convention as the region running from the second conserved V-encoded cysteine to the conserved J-encoded phenylalanine. The earlier analysis of about 640 of the donors excluded any sequence lacking an unambiguous match to a single V gene segment. In an earlier analysis of around 590 of the donors, a V segment was called functional when productive rearrangements were above 56.7%, and segregating when the standard deviation between donors exceeded 5%. A statistical classification framework was built for diagnosing cytomegalovirus status from the catalog of TCR beta chain sequences. In a later analysis, TCR nucleotide sequences were compared against IMGT/GENE-DB human TR gene sequences so that V and J genes could be assigned. In a later analysis, CDR3 sequences and most-parsimonious VDJ recombination scenarios were assigned using the TCRdist pipeline. A later analysis defined each TCR beta chain by its CDR3 amino acid sequence plus V-gene family, and excluded reads lacking a unique V-gene family. In a later analysis, 500 to 700 highly shared, low-generation-probability nucleotide sequences were removed to address suspected cross-contamination and a sequencing artifact. In a later analysis, a clonal expansion index for each public chain was calculated from normalized within-repertoire ranks of inferred template counts. In a later analysis, generation probabilities were computed using a VDJ recombination model fitted to out-of-frame rearrangements, and the results were checked against IGoR. In a later analysis, hypergeometric tests were used to score TCR-TCR, TCR-HLA and TCR-CMV co-occurrence, with a repertoire-size bias correction applied to TCR pairs. False discovery rates were estimated in a later analysis by permuting HLA or CMV assignments 20 times. In a later analysis, co-occurring TCRs were grouped using DBSCAN, and TCRdist sequence similarity was added for clustering within HLA-allele-positive subsets. Repertoires with fewer than 30,000 or more than 120,000 public chains, plus five repertoires with anomalous nucleotide sharing, were excluded from co-occurrence clustering. Entries here come from immuneACCESS through TCRdb and include only in-frame sequences with V and J called. Some clones fail to appear in such tables; in the studies checked, an unresolved V gene covers under half of the shortfall, and the cause of the remainder is unknown. The V and J calls and the clone size are those of that table, but D and trimming were determined from the DNA. The sample table gives 150,000 to 200,000 clones. In total, the top ten clones hold under 2.5% of the sample.

Note on this clone: Its antigen is unknown.

The V and J ends are trimmed by 6 bases and 2 bases, leaving 14 bases between them. Taken from the germline V gene, the CDR1 and CDR2 loops are SGHVS and FNYEAQ. Inclusive of the bounding cysteine and phenylalanine, the CDR3 is 14 residues long. The sequence is cut down to CDR3 DNA, 42 bases in frame from base 1. The cohort consisted of hundreds of healthy bone marrow donors. All cohort members were sampled while nominally healthy, although unrecorded immune exposures were likely present. The donor was CMV seronegative and was included in the group of about 400 seronegative cohort members. Each donor provided a peripheral blood sample, and peripheral blood mononuclear cells were used for TCR beta sequencing. The Qiagen DNeasy Blood Extraction Kit was used to extract genomic DNA from the blood cell samples.

This receptor was taken from a man aged 25 to 40 in good health and CMV-seronegative. Sequences were obtained from PBMCs. Rearrangement joined TRBV7-6 to TRBJ2-7; the D gene is perhaps TRBD1, from 6 matching bases. The CDR3 sequence is CASRSQGFPYEQYF. The DNA reads TGTGCCAGCAGATCTCAGGGGTTCCCCTACGAGCAGTACTTC. Where the CDR3 stops, the reference TRBV7-6 and TRBJ2-7 genes take over; the full variable domain is GAGVSQSPRYKVTKRGQDVALRCDPISGHVSLYWYRQALGQGPEFLTYFNYEAQQDKSGLPNDRFSAERPEGSISTLTIQRTEQRDSAMYRCASRSQGFPYEQYFGPGTRLTVT.